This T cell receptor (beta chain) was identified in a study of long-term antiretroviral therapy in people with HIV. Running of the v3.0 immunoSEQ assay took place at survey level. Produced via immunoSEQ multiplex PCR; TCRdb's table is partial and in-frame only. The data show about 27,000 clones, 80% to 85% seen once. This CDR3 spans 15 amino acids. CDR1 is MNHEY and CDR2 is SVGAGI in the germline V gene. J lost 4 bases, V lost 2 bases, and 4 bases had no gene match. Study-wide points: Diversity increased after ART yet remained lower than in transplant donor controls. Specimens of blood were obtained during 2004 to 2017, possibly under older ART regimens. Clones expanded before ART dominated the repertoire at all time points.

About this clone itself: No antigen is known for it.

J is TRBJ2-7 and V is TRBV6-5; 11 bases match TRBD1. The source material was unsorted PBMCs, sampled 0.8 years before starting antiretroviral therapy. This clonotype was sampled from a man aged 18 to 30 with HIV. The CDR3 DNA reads TGTGCCAGCAGTTACCGAGGGACAGGGGGATACGAGCAGTACTTC. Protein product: CASSYRGTGGYEQYF.